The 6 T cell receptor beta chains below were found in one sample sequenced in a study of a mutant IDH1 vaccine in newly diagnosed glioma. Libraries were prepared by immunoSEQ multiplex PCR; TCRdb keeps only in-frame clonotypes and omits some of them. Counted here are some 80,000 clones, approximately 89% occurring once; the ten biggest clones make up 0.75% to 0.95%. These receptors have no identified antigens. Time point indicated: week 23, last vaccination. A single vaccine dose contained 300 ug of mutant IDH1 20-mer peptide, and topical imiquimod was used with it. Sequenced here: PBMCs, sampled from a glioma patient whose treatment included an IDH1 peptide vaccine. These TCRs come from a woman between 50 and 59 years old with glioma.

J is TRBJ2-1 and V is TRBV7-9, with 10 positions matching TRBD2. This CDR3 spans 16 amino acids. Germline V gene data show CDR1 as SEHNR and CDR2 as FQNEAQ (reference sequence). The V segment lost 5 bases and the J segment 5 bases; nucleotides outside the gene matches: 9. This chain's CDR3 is CASSDPVAGGDNEQFF. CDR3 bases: TGTGCCAGCAGCGACCCGGTAGCGGGAGGTGACAATGAGCAGTTCTTC.

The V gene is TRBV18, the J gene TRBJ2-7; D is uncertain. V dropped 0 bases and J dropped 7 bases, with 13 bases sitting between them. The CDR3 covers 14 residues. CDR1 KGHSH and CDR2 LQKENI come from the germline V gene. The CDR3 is CASSPPSSLREQYF. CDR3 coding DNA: TGTGCCAGCTCACCACCGAGTTCCCTACGAGAGCAGTACTTC.

The CDR3 DNA follows: TGTGCCAGTAGTATAAGGGACAGGGCCCACGAGCAGTACTTC. It codes for CASSIRDRAHEQYF. The gene calls are TRBV19 and TRBJ2-7; 9 bases are shared with TRBD1. Germline-derived CDR1 and CDR2 are LNHDA and SQIVND (reference sequence). The CDR3 has 14 residues. The V segment lost 2 bases and the J segment 5 bases; nucleotides outside the gene matches: 4.

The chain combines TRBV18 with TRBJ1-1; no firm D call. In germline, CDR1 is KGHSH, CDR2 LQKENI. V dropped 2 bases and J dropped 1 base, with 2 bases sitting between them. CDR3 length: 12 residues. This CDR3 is CASSPTNTEAFF. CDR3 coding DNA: TGTGCCAGCTCACCAACGAACACTGAAGCTTTCTTT.

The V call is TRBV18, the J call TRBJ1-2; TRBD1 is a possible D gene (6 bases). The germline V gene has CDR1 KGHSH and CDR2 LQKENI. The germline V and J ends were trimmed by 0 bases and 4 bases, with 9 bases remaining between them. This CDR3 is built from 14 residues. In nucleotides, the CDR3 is TGTGCCAGCTCACCACCGGCGGGGGCCTATGGCTACACCTTC. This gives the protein CASSPPAGAYGYTF.

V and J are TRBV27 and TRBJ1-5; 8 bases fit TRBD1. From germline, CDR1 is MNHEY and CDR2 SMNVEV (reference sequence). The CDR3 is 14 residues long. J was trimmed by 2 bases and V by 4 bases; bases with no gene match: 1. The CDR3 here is CASSSTGGNQPQHF. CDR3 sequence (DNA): TGTGCCAGCAGTTCGACAGGGGGCAATCAGCCCCAGCATTTT.